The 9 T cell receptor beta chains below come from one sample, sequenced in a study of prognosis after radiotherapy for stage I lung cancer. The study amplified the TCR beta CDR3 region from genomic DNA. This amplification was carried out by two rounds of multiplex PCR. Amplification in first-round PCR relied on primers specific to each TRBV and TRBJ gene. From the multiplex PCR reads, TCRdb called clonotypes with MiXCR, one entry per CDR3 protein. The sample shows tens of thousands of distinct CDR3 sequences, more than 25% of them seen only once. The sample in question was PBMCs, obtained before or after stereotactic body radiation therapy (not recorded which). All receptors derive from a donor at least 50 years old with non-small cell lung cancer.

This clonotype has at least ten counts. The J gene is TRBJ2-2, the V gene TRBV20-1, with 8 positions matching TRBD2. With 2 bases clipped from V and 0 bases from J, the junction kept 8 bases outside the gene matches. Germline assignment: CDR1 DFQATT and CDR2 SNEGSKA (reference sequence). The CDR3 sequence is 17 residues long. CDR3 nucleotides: TGCAGTGCTAGAAAGGGCGGGGGGCCCGCGAACACCGGGGAGCTGTTTTTT. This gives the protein CSARKGGGPANTGELFF.

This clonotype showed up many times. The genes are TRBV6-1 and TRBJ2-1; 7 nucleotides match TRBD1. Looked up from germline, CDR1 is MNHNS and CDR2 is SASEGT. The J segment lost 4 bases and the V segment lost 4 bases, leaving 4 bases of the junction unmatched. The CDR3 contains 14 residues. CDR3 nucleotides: TGTGCCAGCAGTGTCAGACAGGGTTACAATGAGCAGTTCTTC. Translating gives CASSVRQGYNEQFF.

The CDR3: CASSSTPQGGGETQYF. In DNA, the CDR3 is TGTGCCAGCAGTTCCACGCCCCAGGGAGGCGGAGAGACCCAGTACTTC. The V and J genes are TRBV5-5 and TRBJ2-5; D possibly corresponds to TRBD2 (6 bases). The V gene's germline CDR1 is SGHKS and CDR2 YYEKEE (reference sequence). There are 16 residues in the CDR3. The germline V and J ends were trimmed by 5 bases and 4 bases, with 21 bases remaining between them.

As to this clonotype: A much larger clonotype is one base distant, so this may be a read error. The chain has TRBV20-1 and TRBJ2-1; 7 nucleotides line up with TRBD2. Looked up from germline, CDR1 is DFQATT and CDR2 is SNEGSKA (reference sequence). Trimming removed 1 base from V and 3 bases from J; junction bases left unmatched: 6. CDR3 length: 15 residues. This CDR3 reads CSARGLSGGYNEQFF. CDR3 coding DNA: TGCAGTGCTAGAGGACTATCGGGGGGCTACAATGAGCAGTTCTTC.

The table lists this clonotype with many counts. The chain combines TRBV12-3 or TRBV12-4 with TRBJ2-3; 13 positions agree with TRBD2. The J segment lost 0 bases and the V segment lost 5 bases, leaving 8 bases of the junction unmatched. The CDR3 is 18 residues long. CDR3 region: CASSRGGTSGVSTDTQYF. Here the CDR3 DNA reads TGTGCCAGCAGTCGTGGCGGGACTAGCGGGGTCAGCACAGATACGCAGTATTTT.

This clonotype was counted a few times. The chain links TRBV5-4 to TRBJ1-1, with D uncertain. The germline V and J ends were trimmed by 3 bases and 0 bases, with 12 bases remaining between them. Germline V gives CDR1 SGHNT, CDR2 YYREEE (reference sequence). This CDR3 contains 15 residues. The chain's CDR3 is CASSSGKTVNTEAFF. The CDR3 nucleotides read TGTGCCAGCAGCTCAGGAAAGACCGTGAACACTGAAGCTTTCTTT.

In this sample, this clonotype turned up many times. As DNA, the CDR3 is TGTGCCAGCAGCCAAGAACGCGGGGAGAACACTGAAGCTTTCTTT. It encodes CASSQERGENTEAFF. The chain links TRBV3-1 to TRBJ1-1; the D is unclear. The CDR3 spans 15 residues. Germline-derived CDR1 and CDR2 are LGHDT and YNNKEL (reference sequence). Trimming removed 0 bases from V and 1 base from J, with 9 bases in between.

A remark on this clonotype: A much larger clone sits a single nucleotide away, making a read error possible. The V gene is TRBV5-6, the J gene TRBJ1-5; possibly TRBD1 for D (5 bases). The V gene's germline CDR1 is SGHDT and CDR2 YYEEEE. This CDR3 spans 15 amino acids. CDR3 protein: CASSLGGLSNQTQHF. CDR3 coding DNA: TGTGCCAGCAGCTTGGGGGGCCTTAGCAATCAGACCCAGCATTTT.

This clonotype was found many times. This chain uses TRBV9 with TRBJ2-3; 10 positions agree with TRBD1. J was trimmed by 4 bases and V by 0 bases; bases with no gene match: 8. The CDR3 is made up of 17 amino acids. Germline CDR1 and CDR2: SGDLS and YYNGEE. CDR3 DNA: TGTGCCAGCAGCGTAGTCCCGACAGGGGGCGGCGCAGATACGCAGTATTTT. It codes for CASSVVPTGGGADTQYF.